The clone carrying this TCR beta chain was seen a handful of times. What it binds is not known. The data stem from a study of blood T cells in healthy people across ages. The CDR3 covers 11 residues. The V and J ends lost 9 bases and 6 bases, in that order; junction bases with no gene match: 1. Germline V gene lookup returns CDR1 LNHDA and CDR2 SQIVND (reference sequence). The second PCR ran roughly 7 to 12 cycles with a sample-barcoded 5' primer and J-beta primers. Using its own MiXCR run on the 5' RACE reads, TCRdb lists one record per CDR3 protein. The table records around 1,700,000 distinct CDR3 sequences, 28% of them present only once. Notes on the study in general: Not knowing donor CMV status may have confounded expanded clonotype changes.

The receptor was derived from a woman aged 25 to 39 in good health. The sequenced sample consisted of blood. This chain connects TRBV19 to TRBJ2-4; 8 positions agree with TRBD2. For the CDR3, the DNA is TGTGCCAGCCGGGGGGGAAACATTCAGTACTTC. This encodes CASRGGNIQYF. Full variable domain (remainder filled in from reference TRBV19 and TRBJ2-4): DGGITQSPKYLFRKEGQNVTLSCEQNLNHDAMYWYRQDPGQGLRLIYYSQIVNDFQKGDIAEGYSVSREKKESFPLTVTSAQKNPTAFYLCASRGGNIQYFGAGTRLSVL.